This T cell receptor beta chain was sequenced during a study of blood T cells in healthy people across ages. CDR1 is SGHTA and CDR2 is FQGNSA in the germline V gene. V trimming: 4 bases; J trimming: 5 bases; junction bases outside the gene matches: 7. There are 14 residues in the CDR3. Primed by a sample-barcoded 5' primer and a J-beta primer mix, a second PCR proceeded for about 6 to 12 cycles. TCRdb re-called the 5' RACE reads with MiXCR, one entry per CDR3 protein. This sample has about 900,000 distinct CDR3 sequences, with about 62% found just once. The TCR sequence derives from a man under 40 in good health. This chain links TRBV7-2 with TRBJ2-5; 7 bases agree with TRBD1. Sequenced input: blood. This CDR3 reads CASSSSGGLETQYF. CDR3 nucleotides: TGTGCCAGCAGCTCCTCAGGGGGTTTGGAGACCCAGTACTTC.